This paragraph reports one T cell receptor (beta chain). The data were obtained in a study of T cell responses to AZD1222 COVID-19 vaccine. The protocol was immunoSEQ multiplex PCR, while the TCRdb copy is restricted to in-frame clones and leaves out a portion. The table lists about 120,000 clones, approximately 85% of them singletons. The germline CDR1 and CDR2 sequences are SGHRS and YFSETQ. CDR3 length: 13 amino acids. V was cut by 3 bases and J by 3 bases, with 9 bases left in between. The sample consisted of peripheral blood, taken on day 0 of AZD1222 vaccination. This sequence was found in an adult in good health. The chain links TRBV5-1 to TRBJ2-5; weak D call: TRBD2 (6 bases). This CDR3 reads CASSWPGEETQYF. The DNA for the CDR3 is TGCGCCAGCAGCTGGCCGGGGGAAGAGACCCAGTACTTC.